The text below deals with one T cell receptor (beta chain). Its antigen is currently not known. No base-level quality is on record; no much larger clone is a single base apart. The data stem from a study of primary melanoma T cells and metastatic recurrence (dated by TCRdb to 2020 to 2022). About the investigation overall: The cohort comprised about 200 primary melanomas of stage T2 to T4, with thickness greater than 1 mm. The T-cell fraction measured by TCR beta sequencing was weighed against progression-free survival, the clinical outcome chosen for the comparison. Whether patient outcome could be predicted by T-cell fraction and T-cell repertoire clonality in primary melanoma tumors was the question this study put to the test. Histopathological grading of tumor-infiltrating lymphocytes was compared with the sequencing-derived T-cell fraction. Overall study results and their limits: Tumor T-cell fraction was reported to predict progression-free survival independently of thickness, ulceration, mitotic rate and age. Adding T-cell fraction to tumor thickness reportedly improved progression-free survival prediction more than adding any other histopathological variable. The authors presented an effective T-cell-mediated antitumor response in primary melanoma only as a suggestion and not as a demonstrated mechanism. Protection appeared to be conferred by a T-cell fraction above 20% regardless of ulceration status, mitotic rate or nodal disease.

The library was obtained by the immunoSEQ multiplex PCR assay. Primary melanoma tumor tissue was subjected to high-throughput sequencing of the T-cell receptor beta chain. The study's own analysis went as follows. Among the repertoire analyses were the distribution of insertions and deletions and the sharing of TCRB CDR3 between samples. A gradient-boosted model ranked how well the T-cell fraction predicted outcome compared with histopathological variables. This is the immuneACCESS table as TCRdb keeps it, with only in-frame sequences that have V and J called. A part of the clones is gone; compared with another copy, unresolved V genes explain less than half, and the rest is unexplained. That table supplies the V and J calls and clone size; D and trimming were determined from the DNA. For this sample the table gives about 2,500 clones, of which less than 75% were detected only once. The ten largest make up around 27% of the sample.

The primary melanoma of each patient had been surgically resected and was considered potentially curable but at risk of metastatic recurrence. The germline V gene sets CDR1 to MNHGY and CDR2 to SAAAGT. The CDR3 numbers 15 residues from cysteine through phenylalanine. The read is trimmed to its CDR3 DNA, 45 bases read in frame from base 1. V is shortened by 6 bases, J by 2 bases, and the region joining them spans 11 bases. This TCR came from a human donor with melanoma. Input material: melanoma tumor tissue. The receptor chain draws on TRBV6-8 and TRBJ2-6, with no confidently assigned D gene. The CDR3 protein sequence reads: CASSPTRTGANVLTF. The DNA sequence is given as TGTGCCAGCAGCCCCACAAGAACTGGGGCCAACGTCCTGACTTTC.